One and the same sample provided the 5 T cell receptor beta chains below, sequenced in a study of blood T cell dynamics during melanoma immunotherapy. Indicated time point: pre-treatment baseline. Produced via immunoSEQ multiplex PCR; TCRdb's table is partial and in-frame only. The sample lists 4,500 to 7,000 clones, nearly 90% seen once, with roughly 3.5% in the top ten. Sample: blood, taken from a patient treated with checkpoint blockade. The origin of the receptors is a human donor with melanoma.

This chain joins TRBV1 and TRBJ1-2. TRBV1 is a recognized pseudogene. The CDR3 is made up of 16 amino acids. The CDR3 spells CTSSWGRLRKTYGYTF. The CDR3 bases are TGCACCAGCAGCTGGGGACGTTTGCGAAAGACCTATGGCTACACCTTC.

This chain joins TRBV4-3 and TRBJ2-2; 7 bases map to TRBD1. This CDR3 spans 15 amino acids. CDR1 and CDR2 from the germline V gene are LGHNA and YSLEER. The junction had 5 bases not matched to a gene; V was cut back by 0 bases and J by 7 bases. The CDR3 is CASSQDSGGVGELFF. CDR3 DNA: TGCGCCAGCAGCCAAGATTCAGGGGGTGTCGGGGAGCTGTTTTTT.

This sequence joins TRBV5-1 and TRBJ1-3; D might be TRBD1 (6 bases). Trimming removed 3 bases from V and 2 bases from J, with 18 bases in between. The V gene's germline CDR1 is SGHRS and CDR2 YFSETQ. CDR3 length equals 17 residues. CDR3 DNA sequence: TGCGCCAGCAGCTCCATAAGCCCAGGGGTTACTGGAAACACCATATATTTT. Its translation: CASSSISPGVTGNTIYF.

This clone showed up just a few times. The chain joins TRBV6-1 to TRBJ1-2; no clear D. Germline loops: CDR1 MNHNS, CDR2 SASEGT. V was cut by 1 base and J by 8 bases, with 14 bases left in between. The CDR3 has 14 amino acids. The CDR3 nucleotides read TGTGCCAGCAGTGAAGGGGGAGTTTTGAGCGGCTACACCTTC. As protein: CASSEGGVLSGYTF.

The J gene is TRBJ1-6, the V gene TRBV2; D may be TRBD1 (6 bases). Germline loops: CDR1 SNHLY, CDR2 FYNNEI. V was clipped by 6 bases and J by 0 bases, with 6 bases between them. The CDR3 is made up of 14 amino acids. This CDR3 is CASRDSSYNSPLHF. In DNA, the CDR3 is TGTGCCAGCAGGGACAGCTCCTATAATTCACCCCTCCACTTT.